This T cell receptor beta chain was identified in a study of blood T cell repertoires in COVID-19. Per the original methods: Amplification of reference gene primers provided the estimated nucleated cell counts. The assay was immunoSEQ multiplex PCR, and TCRdb's table has in-frame clones only and misses some. That table furnishes V, J and clone size, whereas the DNA furnished D and trimming. In the table there are 250,000 to 350,000 clones, about four fifths of which are singletons. The Seattle site enrolled patients during active infection and followed them longitudinally. Germline V gives CDR1 KGHDR, CDR2 SFDVKD. This CDR3 is 16 amino acids long. The ends lost 3 bases at V and 5 bases at J; junction bases unmatched: 8.

Source material: peripheral blood. The chain uses TRBV24-1 and TRBJ2-1; 8 bases line up with TRBD2. The receptor's source is a human donor with COVID-19, enrolled during active disease. The donor label of this sample is uncertain. This CDR3 is CATSDGGLAGNNEQFF. In DNA form, the CDR3 reads TGTGCCACCAGTGATGGGGGTTTAGCGGGAAACAATGAGCAGTTCTTC.